Following are 15 T cell receptor beta chains from one sample sequenced in a study of blood T cell repertoires in COVID-19. Generated by immunoSEQ multiplex PCR, the TCRdb table keeps only in-frame clones and is missing some. The sample lists under 200,000 clones, 60% to 85% occurring once. Sequenced material: peripheral blood. These TCRs come from a man aged 60-69 years with acute or convalescent COVID-19.

The rearrangement links TRBV6-5 to TRBJ2-3; 8 bases match TRBD2. CDR1 MNHEY and CDR2 SVGAGI come from the germline V gene. V lost 2 bases and J lost 11; bases outside the gene matches: 6. This CDR3 region has 13 residues. CDR3 sequence: CASSYGPGGEQYF. The CDR3 nucleotides are TGTGCCAGCAGTTACGGGCCGGGGGGGGAGCAGTATTTT.

CDR3 DNA sequence: TGTGCCAGCAGTGTTGTCAGGGAGAACACTGAAGCTTTCTTT. This sequence encodes CASSVVRENTEAFF. This chain joins TRBV2 and TRBJ1-1; D possibly corresponds to TRBD1 (5 bases). The CDR3 extends over 14 amino acids. Germline V gene data show CDR1 as SNHLY and CDR2 as FYNNEI. With 4 bases removed from V and 1 base from J, the gap between germline ends came to 10 bases.

This chain joins TRBV9 and TRBJ2-1, with 7 bases aligning to TRBD1. CDR3 length: 14 amino acids. V dropped 4 bases and J dropped 5; count of bases not matched to a gene: 6. Germline V gene sequence: CDR1 SGDLS, CDR2 YYNGEE. CDR3 nucleotide sequence: TGTGCCAGCAGCACGAGGGACAGAAACAATGAGCAGTTCTTC. Its translation: CASSTRDRNNEQFF.

The V gene is TRBV9, the J gene TRBJ2-5; tentatively, D is TRBD1 (6 bases). This CDR3 spans 13 amino acids. Trimming shortened V by 5 bases and J by 4 bases, and 12 bases separated the two germline ends. The germline V gene encodes CDR1 SGDLS and CDR2 YYNGEE. The CDR3 coding sequence is TGTGCCAGCAGTGTCACAGGGTCAGAGACCCAGTACTTC. Amino acid sequence: CASSVTGSETQYF.

V gene TRBV3-1 (or the pseudogene TRBV3-2) combines with J gene TRBJ1-4; D is uncertain. The germline V and J ends were trimmed by 0 bases and 4 bases, with 15 bases remaining between them. From germline, CDR1 is LGHDT and CDR2 YNNKEL (reference sequence). This CDR3 spans 17 amino acids. CDR3: CASSQDITAVINEKLFF. DNA for the CDR3: TGTGCCAGCAGCCAAGATATAACAGCCGTTATTAATGAAAAACTGTTTTTT.

This rearrangement joins TRBV7-8 to TRBJ1-2; D call uncertain. V lost 1 base, J lost 6 bases, and 6 bases lay in between. The CDR3 totals 12 residues. CDR1 is SGHVS and CDR2 is FQNEAQ in the germline V gene. CDR3 region: CASSLVADGYTF. The DNA for the CDR3 is TGTGCCAGCAGCTTAGTGGCGGATGGCTACACCTTC.

The chain uses TRBV5-6 and TRBJ1-4; possibly TRBD1 for D (5 bases). Germline CDR1 reads SGHDT; CDR2 reads YYEEEE. The CDR3 totals 17 residues. V was shortened by 0 bases and J by 4 bases, with 16 bases between the two germline ends. The CDR3 region has the DNA TGTGCCAGCAGCTTGGAGGAGGGTGCGAGGGGTAATGAAAAACTGTTTTTT. The encoded protein is CASSLEEGARGNEKLFF. Looking up the rest from reference TRBV5-6 and TRBJ1-4 gives the full variable domain: DAGVTQSPTHLIKTRGQQVTLRCSPKSGHDTVSWYQQALGQGPQFIFQYYEEEERQRGNFPDRFSGHQFPNYSSELNVNALLLGDSALYLCASSLEEGARGNEKLFFGSGTQLSVL.

This chain joins TRBV19 and TRBJ1-1; D remains ambiguous. The V gene's germline CDR1 is LNHDA and CDR2 SQIVND (reference sequence). V lost 7 bases to trimming and J lost 0 bases, with 9 bases between them. This CDR3 is built from 13 residues. The CDR3: CASNRGLNTEAFF. The CDR3 DNA follows: TGTGCCAGTAACCGGGGTTTGAACACTGAAGCTTTCTTT. Using reference TRBV19 and TRBJ1-1 for the parts outside the CDR3, the full variable domain is DGGITQSPKYLFRKEGQNVTLSCEQNLNHDAMYWYRQDPGQGLRLIYYSQIVNDFQKGDIAEGYSVSREKKESFPLTVTSAQKNPTAFYLCASNRGLNTEAFFGQGTRLTVV.

V usage is TRBV5-6 and J usage is TRBJ2-6, with a tentative D call TRBD2 (5 bases). This CDR3 is 15 amino acids long. Trimming took 5 bases from V and 4 from J, leaving 13 bases between them. Germline V CDR1 and CDR2: SGHDT, YYEEEE. CDR3 loop: CASRDEAAGANVLTF. The CDR3 coding sequence is TGTGCCAGCAGGGACGAAGCGGCCGGGGCCAACGTCCTGACTTTC.

The V and J genes are TRBV24-1 and TRBJ1-2, with D perhaps matching TRBD1 (5 bases). The germline V gene has CDR1 KGHDR and CDR2 SFDVKD. V was cut by 5 bases and J by 5 bases, with 20 bases left in between. This CDR3 is 16 amino acids long. CDR3 protein: CATSGFQQDLGYGYTF. In DNA form, the CDR3 reads TGTGCCACCAGTGGCTTCCAACAGGATCTCGGATATGGCTACACCTTC.

The chain uses TRBV30 and TRBJ1-2; D may be TRBD1 (5 bases). CDR3 length: 12 amino acids. Germline V lookup: CDR1 GTSNPN, CDR2 SVGIG (reference sequence). V lost 0 bases and J lost 8, with 10 bases in between. CDR3 DNA sequence: TGTGCCTGGAGTGTACAGGTGGGAGGCTACACCTTC. This gives the protein CAWSVQVGGYTF.

The CDR3 sequence is CATSDSGISGDTQYF. DNA of the CDR3: TGTGCCACCAGTGATTCCGGTATTTCGGGAGATACGCAGTATTTT. This chain connects TRBV24-1 to TRBJ2-3; D is unclear. Trimming removed 2 bases at V and 5 bases at J, with 13 bases between. Germline values: CDR1 KGHDR, CDR2 SFDVKD. This CDR3 region has 15 residues.

The CDR3 reads CASGTGDTDTQYF. Written as DNA, the CDR3 is TGTGCCTCGGGTACAGGGGACACAGATACGCAGTATTTT. The rearrangement links TRBV24-1 to TRBJ2-3; 7 bases map to TRBD1. V lost 12 bases, J lost 2 bases, and 7 bases stayed unmatched. Germline V gives CDR1 KGHDR, CDR2 SFDVKD. The CDR3 length is 13 residues.

J is TRBJ1-2 and V is TRBV7-3; D call uncertain. Trimming pared 2 bases from V and 0 bases from J, leaving 13 bases between. The CDR3 contains 16 residues. Germline CDR1 is SGHTA and CDR2 is FQGTGA. CDR3 amino acids: CASSLSGLEANYGYTF. The CDR3 region has the DNA TGTGCCAGCAGCTTATCTGGCCTGGAGGCTAACTATGGCTACACCTTC.

The chain employs TRBV7-3 and TRBJ2-1, with 10 bases identical to TRBD2. The germline gives CDR1 SGHTA, CDR2 FQGTGA. CDR3 size: 14 residues. V shed 6 bases and J 10 bases; nucleotides not matched to a gene: 9. Written as DNA, the CDR3 is TGTGCCAGCAGGCATCCTAGCGGGGGAACGGAGCAGTTCTTC. Amino acid sequence: CASRHPSGGTEQFF. The variable domain in full, with the rest retrieved from reference TRBV7-3 and TRBJ2-1, is GAGVSQTPSNKVTEKGKYVELRCDPISGHTALYWYRQSLGQGPEFLIYFQGTGAADDSGLPNDRFFAVRPEGSVSTLKIQRTERGDSAVYLCASRHPSGGTEQFFGPGTRLTVL.